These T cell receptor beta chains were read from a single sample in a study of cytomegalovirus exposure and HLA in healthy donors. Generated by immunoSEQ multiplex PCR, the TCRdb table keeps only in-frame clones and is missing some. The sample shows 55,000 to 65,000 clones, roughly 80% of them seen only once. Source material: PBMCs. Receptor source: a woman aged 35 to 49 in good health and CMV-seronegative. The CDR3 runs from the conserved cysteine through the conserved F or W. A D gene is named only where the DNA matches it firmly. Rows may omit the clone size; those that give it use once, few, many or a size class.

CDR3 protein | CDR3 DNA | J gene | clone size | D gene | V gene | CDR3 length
CASSLVGLAGPYNEQFF | TGTGCCAGCAGTTTAGTAGGACTAGCGGGGCCCTACAATGAGCAGTTCTTC | TRBJ2-1 | few | TRBD2 | TRBV28 | 17
CASSSGDRGINQPQHF | TGTGCCAGCAGCTCAGGGGACAGGGGAATCAATCAGCCCCAGCATTTT | TRBJ1-5 | . | TRBD1 | TRBV7-8 | 16
CASSTPPDRGYGYTF | TGTGCCAGTAGTACCCCCCCTGACAGAGGCTATGGCTACACCTTC | TRBJ1-2 | . | . | TRBV19 | 15
CASSERSLAASGRGNEQFF | TGTGCCAGCAGTGAAAGGTCTTTGGCGGCTAGCGGGAGGGGTAATGAGCAGTTCTTC | TRBJ2-1 | . | TRBD2 | TRBV6-1 | 19
CSVAPGQGGYTF | TGCAGCGTGGCCCCGGGACAGGGTGGCTACACCTTC | TRBJ1-2 | . | TRBD1 | TRBV29-1 | 12
CASSVAPGQGSATGNTIYF | TGTGCCAGCAGCGTTGCCCCGGGACAGGGTTCAGCTACTGGAAACACCATATATTTT | TRBJ1-3 | . | TRBD1 | TRBV9 | 19
CASSAGTRGLEQYF | TGCGCCAGCAGCGCCGGGACTAGGGGCCTCGAGCAGTACTTC | TRBJ2-7 | once | TRBD2 | TRBV4-3 | 14
CASSLMGGQGQPQHF | TGTGCCAGCAGCTTAATGGGGGGGCAGGGTCAGCCCCAGCATTTT | TRBJ1-5 | . | . | TRBV7-2 | 15
CASSDQRQGPQPQHF | TGTGCCAGCAGTGACCAACGACAGGGTCCTCAGCCCCAGCATTTT | TRBJ1-5 | few | TRBD1 | TRBV2 | 15
CASTPEAVSYNEQFF | TGTGCCAGCACGCCTGAAGCGGTATCCTACAATGAGCAGTTCTTC | TRBJ2-1 | . | . | TRBV28 | 15
CASSLAPGFSYEQYF | TGTGCCAGCAGCTTAGCGCCAGGGTTCTCCTACGAGCAGTACTTC | TRBJ2-7 | few | . | TRBV5-6 | 15
CASSLDPGGGPRNEQFF | TGTGCCAGCAGCTTAGATCCGGGGGGAGGGCCGAGGAATGAGCAGTTCTTC | TRBJ2-1 | . | TRBD2 | TRBV11-2 | 17
CASSVTGTAYGYTF | TGTGCCAGCAGTGTAACCGGGACAGCCTATGGCTACACCTTC | TRBJ1-2 | . | TRBD1 | TRBV6-1 | 14
CASSIVGLTQETQYF | TGTGCCAGTAGTATAGTTGGACTAACCCAAGAGACCCAGTACTTC | TRBJ2-5 | . | . | TRBV19 | 15
CASSYFGTESEAFF | TGTGCCAGCAGTTACTTCGGGACAGAGTCTGAAGCTTTCTTT | TRBJ1-1 | few | TRBD1 | TRBV6-5 | 14
CSVGRGLNYGYTF | TGCAGCGTCGGAAGGGGGCTGAACTATGGCTACACCTTC | TRBJ1-2 | . | TRBD1 | TRBV29-1 | 13
CASRSSGHGYTF | TGTGCCAGCAGATCTTCAGGTCATGGCTACACCTTC | TRBJ1-2 | . | . | TRBV28 | 12
CASSPPGGGGRNTIYF | TGTGCCAGCAGTCCCCCGGGGGGGGGAGGCAGAAACACCATATATTTT | TRBJ1-3 | . | . | TRBV28 | 16
CASSFPSSYEQYF | TGTGCCAGCAGTTTCCCCAGCTCCTACGAGCAGTACTTC | TRBJ2-7 | few | . | TRBV6-6 | 13
CASSFPQGAMNTEAFF | TGTGCCAGTAGTTTTCCACAGGGGGCGATGAACACTGAAGCTTTCTTT | TRBJ1-1 | . | TRBD1 | TRBV19 | 16
CAISPGLGTGEAGELFF | TGTGCCATCAGTCCCGGGTTGGGGACAGGGGAGGCCGGGGAGCTGTTTTTT | TRBJ2-2 | . | TRBD1 | TRBV10-3 | 17
CATSLTGLSNQPQHF | TGTGCCACCAGCCTGACAGGGTTGAGCAATCAGCCCCAGCATTTT | TRBJ1-5 | once | TRBD1 | TRBV15 | 15
CASSLSPRGGASGKVDEQFF | TGTGCCAGCAGTTTATCCCCTCGCGGCGGGGCTAGCGGGAAGGTTGATGAGCAGTTCTTC | TRBJ2-1 | . | TRBD2 | TRBV27 | 20
CASTSDRAPFYGYTF | TGTGCCAGCACCTCGGACAGGGCCCCGTTCTATGGCTACACCTTC | TRBJ1-2 | . | TRBD1 | TRBV28 | 15